The 10 T cell receptor beta chains below were found in one sample sequenced in a study of T cell responses to AZD1222 COVID-19 vaccine. Measured with immunoSEQ multiplex PCR; TCRdb has only the in-frame clones, and not every one. The table records roughly 150,000 clones, roughly nine tenths of them present only once. The material sequenced was peripheral blood, taken 28 days after the second AZD1222 dose. The receptors originated from an adult who received the AZD1222 COVID-19 vaccine.

The rearrangement joins TRBV6-5 to TRBJ2-7, with TRBD2 as a possible D gene (6 bases). The CDR3 runs 15 residues. The V end was cut by 8 bases, the J end by 2 bases, with 19 bases between. Per germline, CDR1 MNHEY and CDR2 SVGAGI. Here the CDR3 DNA reads TGTGCCAGCGGGGACGGTAGGGACTCCACCTACGAGCAGTACTTC. Its translation is CASGDGRDSTYEQYF.

The chain's CDR3 is CASSYSWQLNTEAFF. The CDR3 DNA reads as TGTGCCAGCAGTTACTCGTGGCAGCTGAACACTGAAGCTTTCTTT. V is TRBV6-5 and J is TRBJ1-1; D gene uncertain. Trimming stripped 0 bases from V and 0 bases from J, with 8 bases between. Germline V gene sequence: CDR1 MNHEY, CDR2 SVGAGI. The CDR3 extends over 15 amino acids.

The V call is TRBV2, the J call TRBJ1-1, with a tentative D call TRBD1 (5 bases). CDR1 is SNHLY, CDR2 FYNNEI, per germline. CDR3 size: 14 residues. Trimming took off 3 bases at V and 3 bases at J, with 11 bases between the two ends. The DNA for the CDR3 is TGTGCCAGCAGTGAGGGCCCAGGGCACACTGAAGCTTTCTTT. Its translation is CASSEGPGHTEAFF.

The chain is built from TRBV7-9 and TRBJ1-1, with 7 bases lining up with TRBD1. CDR3 length: 13 amino acids. Germline CDR1 SEHNR, CDR2 FQNEAQ (reference sequence). Trimming cost V 4 bases and J 11 bases; bases outside gene matches: 10. The CDR3 DNA follows: TGTGCCAGCAGCTCGCAGGGGGTTGGCCCCGCTTTCTTT. It encodes CASSSQGVGPAFF.

The V gene is TRBV28, the J gene TRBJ1-2; D is ambiguous. The length of the CDR3 is 11 residues. V was pared by 7 bases and J by 4 bases, with 7 bases between. Germline CDR1 reads MDHEN; CDR2 reads SYDVKM. The CDR3 DNA sequence: TGTGCCAGCACGGAGGGCTATGGCTACACCTTC. This sequence encodes CASTEGYGYTF.

CDR3 protein: CATVGQGGTEAFF. CDR3 DNA sequence: TGTGCCACCGTCGGACAGGGAGGGACTGAAGCTTTCTTT. The rearrangement links TRBV7-2 to TRBJ1-1, with 8 bases identical to TRBD1. Germline V gives CDR1 SGHTA, CDR2 FQGNSA. V was clipped by 10 bases and J by 5 bases; unmatched bases: 9. This CDR3 contains 13 residues.

The rearrangement links TRBV28 to TRBJ1-4, with D perhaps TRBD1 (6 bases). V was cut by 7 bases and J by 7 bases, with 16 bases left in between. There are 14 residues in the CDR3. Germline CDR1 reads MDHEN; CDR2 reads SYDVKM. The CDR3 spells CASIAGGAGEKLFF. The CDR3 DNA reads TGTGCCAGCATTGCCGGGGGCGCCGGTGAAAAACTGTTTTTT. The variable domain in full, completed from reference TRBV28 and TRBJ1-4, reads DVKVTQSSRYLVKRTGEKVFLECVQDMDHENMFWYRQDPGLGLRLIYFSYDVKMKEKGDIPEGYSVSREKKERFSLILESASTNQTSMYLCASIAGGAGEKLFFGSGTQLSVL.

The chain joins TRBV5-1 to TRBJ2-3; 12 bases agree with TRBD2. The CDR3 totals 20 residues. CDR1 is SGHRS, CDR2 YFSETQ, per germline. After removal of 4 bases from V and 2 bases from J, the junction contained 17 bases not matched to a gene. The CDR3 loop reads CASSLIVSGLAGGDTDTQYF. The DNA of the CDR3 is TGCGCCAGCAGCCTTATCGTCTCCGGGCTAGCGGGAGGGGACACAGATACGCAGTATTTT.

The V call is TRBV7-9, the J call TRBJ1-2; D remains unclear. Germline V gives CDR1 SEHNR, CDR2 FQNEAQ (reference sequence). The CDR3 covers 16 residues. Trimming removed 1 base at V and 2 bases at J, with 14 bases between. CDR3 sequence (DNA): TGTGCCAGCAGCTTAGGATCGGCGAAATTCAACTATGGCTACACCTTC. Protein sequence: CASSLGSAKFNYGYTF.

The V gene is TRBV13, the J gene TRBJ1-6; D is unresolved. The V gene's germline CDR1 is PRHDT and CDR2 FYEKMQ (reference sequence). This CDR3 is 15 amino acids long. V shed 5 bases and J shed 1 base, with 9 bases lying between them. The CDR3 sequence: CASSAVRSYNSPLHF. CDR3 nucleotide sequence: TGTGCCAGCAGCGCGGTGAGATCCTATAATTCACCCCTCCACTTT.